These T cell receptor beta chains were read from a single sample in a study of T-cell memory formation after mild COVID-19. TCRdb reprocessed the 5' RACE reads with MiXCR, giving one entry per CDR3 protein. The sample holds hundreds of thousands of distinct CDR3 sequences, around 30% seen once. The specimen sequenced was PBMCs or a T cell subset sorted from them (not recorded which). These receptor sequences come from an adult woman who had mild COVID-19 (a few samples of this study predate the infection). Cell type and time point are not known. Both conserved end residues are part of each CDR3. Each record gives: J gene, clone size, V gene, D gene, CDR3 DNA, CDR3 protein. D genes are given only for firm matches. Clone size is shown for a subset of rows, as once, few, many or a class of expanded clone.

j_call: TRBJ1-2
clone_size: few
v_call: TRBV6-5
d_call: -
cdr3_nt: TGTGCCAGCAGTTACGTACAGGGAAACTATGGCTACACCTTC
cdr3_aa: CASSYVQGNYGYTF

j_call: TRBJ2-2
clone_size: -
v_call: TRBV7-3
d_call: TRBD2
cdr3_nt: TGTGCCAGCAGCTCGGCAGCGGGAGGGTACACCGGGGAGCTGTTTTTT
cdr3_aa: CASSSAAGGYTGELFF

j_call: TRBJ2-3
clone_size: few
v_call: TRBV5-1
d_call: -
cdr3_nt: TGCGCCAGCAGCTCAAACGCGGTTACTAGCACAGATACGCAGTATTTT
cdr3_aa: CASSSNAVTSTDTQYF

j_call: TRBJ2-7
clone_size: -
v_call: TRBV2
d_call: TRBD1
cdr3_nt: TGTGTCAACCAGCAGGACAGGGGGCATTACGAGCAGTACTTC
cdr3_aa: CVNQQDRGHYEQYF

j_call: TRBJ2-1
clone_size: few
v_call: TRBV5-4
d_call: TRBD1
cdr3_nt: TGTGCCAGCAGCAACGGACAGGCCCCAGGTAATGAGCAGTTCTTC
cdr3_aa: CASSNGQAPGNEQFF

j_call: TRBJ1-1
clone_size: -
v_call: TRBV28
d_call: TRBD1
cdr3_nt: TGTGCCAGCAGTCCGACCTGGGACAGAACCACTGAAGCTTTCTTT
cdr3_aa: CASSPTWDRTTEAFF

j_call: TRBJ2-3
clone_size: -
v_call: TRBV2
d_call: -
cdr3_nt: TGTGCCAGCAGTGATCCCCGTCACACTAGCACAGATACGCAGTATTTT
cdr3_aa: CASSDPRHTSTDTQYF

j_call: TRBJ1-1
clone_size: -
v_call: TRBV29-1
d_call: -
cdr3_nt: TGCAGCGTTCGGGGAGGCACTGAAGCTTTCTTT
cdr3_aa: CSVRGGTEAFF

j_call: TRBJ2-7
clone_size: few
v_call: TRBV5-1
d_call: -
cdr3_nt: TGCGCCAGCAGCTGGGACTGGTCCTACGAGCAGTACTTC
cdr3_aa: CASSWDWSYEQYF

j_call: TRBJ2-3
clone_size: -
v_call: TRBV6-5
d_call: TRBD2
cdr3_nt: TGTGCCAGCAGTTATAGGCGGGGGGGCACAGATACGCAGTATTTT
cdr3_aa: CASSYRRGGTDTQYF

j_call: TRBJ2-3
clone_size: -
v_call: TRBV19
d_call: -
cdr3_nt: TGTGCCAGTAGTCATGACAGCACAGATACGCAGTATTTT
cdr3_aa: CASSHDSTDTQYF

j_call: TRBJ2-7
clone_size: -
v_call: TRBV3-1
d_call: TRBD2
cdr3_nt: TGTGCCAGCAGCCCCCCGGGGGGGTTCTACGAGCAGTACTTC
cdr3_aa: CASSPPGGFYEQYF

j_call: TRBJ2-1
clone_size: -
v_call: TRBV7-2
d_call: TRBD1
cdr3_nt: TGTGCCAGCAGCTTATTGGCGGGACAGGGAAACAATGAGCAGTTCTTC
cdr3_aa: CASSLLAGQGNNEQFF

j_call: TRBJ2-7
clone_size: few
v_call: TRBV29-1
d_call: -
cdr3_nt: TGCAGCGTTTATCAGAACCACTACGAGCAGTACTTC
cdr3_aa: CSVYQNHYEQYF

j_call: TRBJ2-7
clone_size: -
v_call: TRBV18
d_call: -
cdr3_nt: TGTGCCAGCTCTGAACGGGGGCACTCCTACGAGCAGTACTTC
cdr3_aa: CASSERGHSYEQYF

j_call: TRBJ1-2
clone_size: few
v_call: TRBV29-1
d_call: -
cdr3_nt: TGCAGCGTTGAATATCCGGGGGGGGTCTATGGCTACACCTTC
cdr3_aa: CSVEYPGGVYGYTF

j_call: TRBJ2-7
clone_size: few
v_call: TRBV4-1
d_call: -
cdr3_nt: TGCGCCAGCAGCCAAGATCCTGGCGGCCACTACGAGCAGTACTTC
cdr3_aa: CASSQDPGGHYEQYF

j_call: TRBJ1-2
clone_size: few
v_call: TRBV24-1
d_call: TRBD1
cdr3_nt: TGTGCCACCAGTGATCCTACAGGGGGCCATGGCTACACCTTC
cdr3_aa: CATSDPTGGHGYTF

j_call: TRBJ2-7
clone_size: -
v_call: TRBV7-9
d_call: TRBD2
cdr3_nt: TGTGCCAGCAGCCGTCCGGACAGCGGGAGTGTCGAGCAGTACTTC
cdr3_aa: CASSRPDSGSVEQYF

j_call: TRBJ2-3
clone_size: -
v_call: TRBV9
d_call: TRBD2
cdr3_nt: TGTGCCAGCAGCGTAGATGGCGGGAGTACAGATACGCAGTATTTT
cdr3_aa: CASSVDGGSTDTQYF

j_call: TRBJ2-1
clone_size: -
v_call: TRBV18
d_call: -
cdr3_nt: TGTGCCAGCTCACCTCGGGAGTCCTACAATGAGCAGTTCTTC
cdr3_aa: CASSPRESYNEQFF

j_call: TRBJ2-2
clone_size: few
v_call: TRBV9
d_call: TRBD1
cdr3_nt: TGTGCCAGCAGCCCCGGGACAGGACCCACCGGGGAGCTGTTTTTT
cdr3_aa: CASSPGTGPTGELFF

j_call: TRBJ2-7
clone_size: few
v_call: TRBV4-1
d_call: -
cdr3_nt: TGCGCCAGCAGCCAAGATGCCTATTCCGGACAAAGCTCCTACGAGCAGTACTTC
cdr3_aa: CASSQDAYSGQSSYEQYF

j_call: TRBJ2-3
clone_size: few
v_call: TRBV24-1
d_call: -
cdr3_nt: TGTGCCACCAGTGATGAAATAGAGGCAGATACGCAGTATTTT
cdr3_aa: CATSDEIEADTQYF

j_call: TRBJ1-1
clone_size: -
v_call: TRBV9
d_call: TRBD1
cdr3_nt: TGTGCCAGCAGCGACGGACAGGAGAACACTGAAGCTTTCTTT
cdr3_aa: CASSDGQENTEAFF

j_call: TRBJ1-2
clone_size: -
v_call: TRBV9
d_call: -
cdr3_nt: TGTGCCAGCAGCGCCCATCAACTTACTAACTATGGCTACACCTTC
cdr3_aa: CASSAHQLTNYGYTF

j_call: TRBJ2-5
clone_size: few
v_call: TRBV5-6
d_call: TRBD2
cdr3_nt: TGTGCCAGCAGCTGGGGGACTAGGGCCCTCGTGGAAGAGACCCAGTACTTC
cdr3_aa: CASSWGTRALVEETQYF